The 20 T cell receptor beta chains given below trace back to one sample, sequenced in a study of T-cell reconstitution after alpha-beta-depleted transplantation in children. A library of TCRbeta sequences, prepared with unique molecular identifiers, was generated. TCRdb processed the PCR reads anew with MiXCR; each CDR3 protein has one entry. The sample yields 150,000 to 250,000 distinct CDR3 sequences, 6.3% seen once. This sample comprised PBMCs, obtained before TCRalphabeta/CD19-depleted stem cell transplant. The receptors come from a girl in the first two years of life with combined immunodeficiency, due to receive a stem cell transplant.

Many counts were recorded for this clonotype. This chain connects TRBV5-1 to TRBJ2-2; D might be TRBD1 (5 bases). Trimming took off 3 bases at V and 0 bases at J, with 12 bases between the two ends. The CDR3 length is 16 residues. Germline values: CDR1 SGHRS, CDR2 YFSETQ. In DNA form, the CDR3 reads TGCGCCAGCAGCTCATTGACAGTCTCGAACACCGGGGAGCTGTTTTTT. It encodes CASSSLTVSNTGELFF.

The rearrangement joins TRBV7-6 to TRBJ1-2; 7 bases are a match to TRBD1. Losses at the gene ends were 1 base for V and 6 bases for J; bases not matched to a gene: 14. This CDR3 contains 17 residues. Germline CDR1 reads SGHVS; CDR2 reads FNYEAQ. CDR3 sequence (DNA): TGTGCCAGCAGCTTAGATCTTGTAAGGGAGGGGGCCCATGGCTACACCTTC. It codes for CASSLDLVREGAHGYTF. Looking up the rest from reference TRBV7-6 and TRBJ1-2 gives the full variable domain: GAGVSQSPRYKVTKRGQDVALRCDPISGHVSLYWYRQALGQGPEFLTYFNYEAQQDKSGLPNDRFSAERPEGSISTLTIQRTEQRDSAMYRCASSLDLVREGAHGYTFGSGTRLTVV.

The V gene is TRBV9, the J gene TRBJ2-2; D may match TRBD1 or TRBD2 (5 bases each). Germline values: CDR1 SGDLS, CDR2 YYNGEE. The CDR3 spans 14 residues. V was trimmed by 4 bases and J by 4 bases, leaving 11 bases between them. CDR3 amino acids: CASSPGTTTGELFF. The CDR3 bases are TGTGCCAGCAGCCCCGGGACCACCACCGGGGAGCTGTTTTTT.

This clonotype was seen repeatedly, ten times or more. The V and J genes are TRBV24-1 and TRBJ2-1; D may be TRBD2 (5 bases). V dropped 4 bases and J dropped 6 bases, with 9 bases sitting between them. The CDR3 runs 13 residues. CDR1 is KGHDR, CDR2 SFDVKD, per germline. The CDR3 DNA is TGTGCCACCAGTGAGGCGGGCCTCAATGAGCAGTTCTTC. This sequence encodes CATSEAGLNEQFF.

This clonotype showed up many times. The rearrangement links TRBV29-1 to TRBJ2-1; D gene uncertain. The CDR3 length is 9 residues. Trimming removed 4 bases from V and 7 bases from J, with 2 bases in between. Germline V gene lookup returns CDR1 SQVTM and CDR2 ANQGSEA. CDR3 DNA: TGCAGCGTTGCGAATGAGCAGTTCTTC. Translation: CSVANEQFF.

This clonotype was counted ten times or more. The rearrangement joins TRBV20-1 to TRBJ2-7; tentative D call: TRBD2 (6 bases). Trimming took off 0 bases at V and 2 bases at J, with 14 bases between the two ends. From germline, CDR1 is DFQATT and CDR2 SNEGSKA (reference sequence). This CDR3 spans 15 amino acids. This CDR3 reads CSARDLTAGAYEQYF. In nucleotides, the CDR3 is TGCAGTGCTAGAGATCTCACAGCGGGCGCCTACGAGCAGTACTTC.

This clonotype was counted many times. The rearrangement links TRBV6-5 to TRBJ2-7; D gene ambiguous. Germline V lookup: CDR1 MNHEY, CDR2 SVGAGI. Trimming shortened V by 8 bases and J by 0 bases, and 5 bases separated the two germline ends. CDR3 size: 11 residues. The CDR3 region is CASEDSYEQYF. The CDR3 nucleotides read TGTGCCAGCGAAGACTCCTACGAGCAGTACTTC.

This clonotype showed up just a few times. The rearrangement joins TRBV2 to TRBJ1-1, with unresolved D. V was clipped by 0 bases and J by 1 base, with 12 bases between them. CDR1 and CDR2 (germline): SNHLY, FYNNEI. The CDR3 consists of 16 residues. CDR3 nucleotide sequence: TGTGCCAGCAGTGAAGCGCTTTACGGGGAGAACACTGAAGCTTTCTTT. This sequence encodes CASSEALYGENTEAFF.

This clonotype was detected ten times or more. This chain joins TRBV12-3 or TRBV12-4 and TRBJ1-2; D unresolved. V lost 3 bases and J lost 5, with 13 bases in between. This CDR3 region has 14 residues. The CDR3 loop is CASSFRAGSYGYTF. The CDR3 nucleotides read TGTGCCAGCAGTTTTCGGGCAGGCTCGTATGGCTACACCTTC.

This clonotype was detected many times. V gene TRBV12-3 or TRBV12-4 combines with J gene TRBJ1-2; 7 nucleotides match TRBD1. Trimming cost V 4 bases and J 6 bases; bases outside gene matches: 11. There are 15 residues in the CDR3. The CDR3 loop is CASSSTRTGVHGYTF. The CDR3 DNA follows: TGTGCCAGCAGTTCCACTCGGACAGGAGTGCATGGCTACACCTTC.

This clonotype was observed at least ten times. This sequence joins TRBV7-9 and TRBJ2-5, with TRBD2 matching over 11 bases. Per the germline V gene, CDR1 is SEHNR and CDR2 is FQNEAQ (reference sequence). This CDR3 contains 15 residues. Losses at the gene ends were 3 bases for V and 3 bases for J; bases not matched to a gene: 3. In DNA form, the CDR3 reads TGTGCCAGCAGCTTCCTAGCGGGAGGTAAAGAGACCCAGTACTTC. Protein product: CASSFLAGGKETQYF.

This clonotype was observed a few times. The chain couples TRBV7-9 to TRBJ2-1, with D possibly matching TRBD2 (6 bases). The CDR3 length is 13 residues. Between the trimmed V and J ends, which lost 3 bases and 8 bases, there was a span of 11 bases. CDR1 and CDR2 (germline): SEHNR, FQNEAQ (reference sequence). The CDR3 loop is CASSLGGWDEQFF. The CDR3 DNA reads TGTGCCAGCAGCTTGGGAGGTTGGGATGAGCAGTTCTTC.

This clonotype was picked up a small number of times. The rearrangement links TRBV6-2 or TRBV6-3 to TRBJ2-7; D may be TRBD2 (5 bases). The CDR3 has 15 amino acids. Deletions cut 6 bases from V and 2 bases from J, with 17 bases between. CDR1 MNHEY and CDR2 SVGEGT come from the germline V gene. The CDR3 region is CASRELIGGTYEQYF. CDR3 DNA: TGTGCCAGCAGAGAACTAATCGGAGGAACCTACGAGCAGTACTTC.

This clonotype came up a few times. The rearrangement joins TRBV30 to TRBJ2-3; 8 nucleotides line up with TRBD2. CDR1 GTSNPN and CDR2 SVGIG come from the germline V gene (reference sequence). The CDR3 is made up of 13 amino acids. V trimming: 3 bases; J trimming: 4 bases; junction bases outside the gene matches: 3. CDR3 DNA: TGTGCCTGGAGCGGGGGGGCCCCAGATACGCAGTATTTT. Amino acid sequence: CAWSGGAPDTQYF.

This clonotype was counted at least ten times. The chain is built from TRBV9 and TRBJ2-3, with TRBD1 as a possible D gene (6 bases). The germline V gene encodes CDR1 SGDLS and CDR2 YYNGEE. V shed 4 bases and J shed 2 bases, with 14 bases lying between them. This CDR3 is 15 amino acids long. CDR3 loop: CASSQTRGYTDTQYF. Here the CDR3 DNA reads TGTGCCAGCAGCCAAACGAGGGGGTACACAGATACGCAGTATTTT.

This clonotype was seen many times. This chain uses TRBV18 with TRBJ2-3; D possibly matches TRBD1 or TRBD2 (6 bases each). V was cut by 3 bases and J by 5 bases, with 12 bases left in between. CDR3 length equals 14 residues. Germline CDR1 is KGHSH and CDR2 is LQKENI. CDR3 amino acids: CASSPRQEGDTQYF. For the CDR3, the DNA is TGTGCCAGCTCACCCCGACAGGAGGGAGATACGCAGTATTTT.

This clonotype was seen at least ten times. This chain joins TRBV20-1 and TRBJ2-5; maybe TRBD2 (5 bases). This CDR3 has 14 residues. Germline loops: CDR1 DFQATT, CDR2 SNEGSKA (reference sequence). Trimming removed 1 base from V and 5 bases from J, with 14 bases in between. CDR3 nucleotides: TGCAGTGCTAGAGCCGGAGGTTTTTGGGAGACCCAGTACTTC. Its protein is CSARAGGFWETQYF.

This clonotype was counted ten times or more. The V and J genes are TRBV29-1 and TRBJ2-1; no clear D. Germline CDR1 reads SQVTM; CDR2 reads ANQGSEA. The CDR3 extends over 13 amino acids. V was clipped by 4 bases and J by 2 bases, with 9 bases between them. CDR3 in amino acids: CSVVGRAYNEQFF. The CDR3 nucleotides are TGCAGCGTTGTTGGCCGGGCCTACAATGAGCAGTTCTTC.

The genes are TRBV4-2 and TRBJ1-1, with no clear D. Germline CDR1 reads LGHNA; CDR2 reads YNFKEQ. Trimming removed 9 bases at V and 8 bases at J, with 19 bases between. CDR3 length equals 13 residues. The CDR3 region is CARSSTLPREAFF. The CDR3 nucleotides are TGTGCCAGGAGCTCGACGCTTCCCAGGGAAGCTTTCTTT.

This clonotype has at least ten counts. This chain uses TRBV6-5 with TRBJ1-1, with D hard to call. Germline V lookup: CDR1 MNHEY, CDR2 SVGAGI. The CDR3 has 15 residues. V lost 0 bases, J lost 1 base, and 9 bases lay in between. CDR3 sequence (DNA): TGTGCCAGCAGTTACTCGAAAACCGGGAACACTGAAGCTTTCTTT. This translates into CASSYSKTGNTEAFF.